Shown below are 26 T cell receptor beta chains from a single sample sequenced in a study of cytomegalovirus exposure and HLA in healthy donors. Data came from immunoSEQ multiplex PCR; TCRdb stores just in-frame clones and leaves some out. The data contain some 130,000 clones, roughly nine tenths of them seen just once; the ten biggest clones take up approximately 1.2%. Sequencing input: PBMCs. These receptor sequences come from a woman aged 18-29 years in good health and CMV-seronegative.

The chain employs TRBV2 and TRBJ2-1; the match to TRBD1 covers 8 bases. Germline lookup yields CDR1 SNHLY and CDR2 FYNNEI. J gave up 0 bases and V 9 bases, and 1 base lay outside the gene matches. The CDR3 spans 13 residues. CDR3 in DNA: TGTGCCAGAGGGACAGGCTCCTACAATGAGCAGTTCTTC. Residues: CARGTGSYNEQFF.

This chain connects TRBV10-3 to TRBJ1-3; no reliable D call. Trimming pared 3 bases from V and 2 bases from J, leaving 17 bases between. This CDR3 is built from 17 residues. Germline assignment: CDR1 ENHRY and CDR2 SYGVKD. CDR3 in DNA: TGTGCCATCAGTGATTACATGAAGGGAGAGGCTGGAAACACCATATATTTT. As protein: CAISDYMKGEAGNTIYF.

V is TRBV4-1 and J is TRBJ1-5; the match to TRBD1 covers 9 bases. CDR3 length equals 18 residues. V shed 0 bases, J shed 2 bases, and the junction held 8 bases outside the gene matches. From germline, CDR1 is MGHRA and CDR2 YSYEKL. The CDR3 coding sequence is TGCGCCAGCAGCCAAGAATCACAGGGGGCAGTCGGCAATCAGCCCCAGCATTTT. Protein sequence: CASSQESQGAVGNQPQHF.

V usage is TRBV10-2 and J usage is TRBJ1-1; no firm D call. V was cut by 8 bases and J by 4 bases, with 17 bases left in between. The V gene's germline CDR1 is WSHSY and CDR2 SAAADI. CDR3 length: 14 amino acids. CDR3 region: CASFRTLTGTEAFF. The CDR3 region has the DNA TGCGCCAGCTTTAGAACTTTAACCGGCACTGAAGCTTTCTTT.

This sequence joins TRBV6-5 and TRBJ1-1; TRBD1 matches at 10 bases. CDR3 length: 14 residues. CDR1 and CDR2 (germline): MNHEY, SVGAGI. After removal of 6 bases from V and 7 bases from J, the junction contained 8 bases not matched to a gene. The CDR3 nucleotides read TGTGCCAGCAGCCCGGACAGGGGGGGAGGTGAAGCTTTCTTT. This gives the protein CASSPDRGGGEAFF.

This chain uses TRBV7-9 with TRBJ2-2; D remains ambiguous. Germline assignment: CDR1 SEHNR and CDR2 FQNEAQ (reference sequence). Trimming cost V 1 base and J 1 base, with 7 bases left between them. The CDR3 is 15 residues long. The CDR3 nucleotides are TGTGCCAGCAGCTTAGGGCAGTGGAACACCGGGGAGCTGTTTTTT. This encodes CASSLGQWNTGELFF.

This clone was seen a few times. The rearrangement links TRBV25-1 to TRBJ1-6, with TRBD1 as a possible D gene (6 bases). Germline V gene lookup returns CDR1 MGHDK and CDR2 SYGVNS. The CDR3 totals 13 residues. V lost 6 bases and J 8 bases, leaving 11 bases between the germline ends. The CDR3 region has the DNA TGTGCCAGCAGAAGGACAGCTGATTCACCCCTCCACTTT. Translated, it gives CASRRTADSPLHF. Full variable domain (rest looked up from reference TRBV25-1 and TRBJ1-6): EADIYQTPRYLVIGTGKKITLECSQTMGHDKMYWYQQDPGMELHLIHYSYGVNSTEKGDLSSESTVSRIRTEHFPLTLESARPSHTSQYLCASRRTADSPLHFGNGTRLTVT.

V and J are TRBV10-3 and TRBJ1-2, with D unclear. The CDR3 covers 11 residues. Germline assignment: CDR1 ENHRY and CDR2 SYGVKD. Deletions cut 4 bases from V and 10 bases from J, with 10 bases between. CDR3 nucleotides: TGTGCCATCAGTGTTGGTACAATCTACACCTTC. Translation: CAISVGTIYTF.

Of note for this clone: A junction end diverges from the germline sequence, so it may reflect a read error. The chain joins TRBV6-6 to TRBJ1-2, with D tentatively TRBD1 (5 bases). The CDR3 is 15 amino acids. Germline-derived CDR1 and CDR2 are MNHNY and SVGAGI (reference sequence). The CDR3 nucleotides are TGTGCCAGCAGCTACTCGACAGAGATAGTCTATGGCTACACCTTC. Translating gives CASSYSTEIVYGYTF.

The chain carries TRBV9 and TRBJ2-1; 9 bases line up with TRBD1. The V segment lost 3 bases and the J segment 6 bases; nucleotides outside the gene matches: 7. Per germline, CDR1 SGDLS and CDR2 YYNGEE. This CDR3 spans 15 amino acids. The CDR3 loop reads CASSGYGTGSNEQFF. The DNA of the CDR3 is TGTGCCAGCAGCGGGTATGGGACAGGGTCCAATGAGCAGTTCTTC. Variable domain in full (rest from reference TRBV9 and TRBJ2-1): DSGVTQTPKHLITATGQRVTLRCSPRSGDLSVYWYQQSLDQGLQFLIQYYNGEERAKGNILERFSAQQFPDLHSELNLSSLELGDSALYFCASSGYGTGSNEQFFGPGTRLTVL.

This clone appeared once. This CDR3 is CASSLAGTDTQYF. CDR3 nucleotides: TGTGCCAGCAGCTTGGCAGGAACAGATACGCAGTATTTT. V usage is TRBV5-4 and J usage is TRBJ2-3; D remains ambiguous. From germline, CDR1 is SGHNT and CDR2 YYREEE (reference sequence). V gave up 0 bases and J gave up 3 bases, with 5 bases separating them. The CDR3 sequence is 13 residues long.

The V call is TRBV6-5, the J call TRBJ2-3; 7 nucleotides match TRBD1. With V trimmed by 8 bases and J by 1 base, 6 bases remained unmatched. CDR3 size: 14 residues. CDR1 is MNHEY and CDR2 is SVGAGI in the germline V gene. CDR3 DNA sequence: TGTGCCAGCTATAGAGGGGGCGGCACAGATACGCAGTATTTT. It translates to CASYRGGGTDTQYF.

V and J are TRBV19 and TRBJ1-6, with D perhaps matching TRBD1 (6 bases). The germline gives CDR1 LNHDA, CDR2 SQIVND (reference sequence). V was cut by 9 bases and J by 7 bases, with 22 bases left in between. The CDR3 covers 16 residues. Written as DNA, the CDR3 is TGTGCCAGCGCCCAGGGGTCCTGGGCGGAGAATTCACCCCTCCACTTT. Translation: CASAQGSWAENSPLHF.

The CDR3 is CASSLYSAGELFF. The CDR3 DNA sequence: TGTGCCAGCAGCTTATATAGTGCCGGGGAGCTGTTTTTT. V is TRBV7-2 and J is TRBJ2-2, with no clear D. Germline values: CDR1 SGHTA, CDR2 FQGNSA. The CDR3 is made up of 13 amino acids. The V gene lost 2 bases and the J gene lost 6 bases, with 7 bases spanning the gap.

The genes are TRBV28 and TRBJ2-1; 8 bases fit TRBD2. The V and J ends lost 10 bases and 5 bases, in that order; junction bases with no gene match: 10. The CDR3 runs 14 residues. Germline-derived CDR1 and CDR2 are MDHEN and SYDVKM. Here the CDR3 reads CANAGGGPNNEQFF. The DNA of the CDR3 is TGTGCCAACGCGGGGGGTGGGCCAAACAATGAGCAGTTCTTC.

The J gene is TRBJ2-3, the V gene TRBV11-3, with D perhaps TRBD1 (5 bases). The CDR3 length is 15 residues. Per germline, CDR1 SGHNT and CDR2 YENEEA. V lost 5 bases, J lost 6 bases, and 18 bases lay in between. The CDR3: CASSQGRGPQDTQYF. For the CDR3, the DNA is TGTGCCAGCAGCCAGGGTCGTGGGCCCCAGGATACGCAGTATTTT.

The J gene is TRBJ2-3, the V gene TRBV7-6; 8 nucleotides agree with TRBD2. Germline lookup yields CDR1 SGHVS and CDR2 FNYEAQ. The CDR3 covers 16 residues. Germline trimming cut 5 bases from V and 7 bases from J; bases unmatched to any gene: 14. The DNA of the CDR3 is TGTGCCAGCAGCCGCGCTGGGGGCGGGGGGAGGTATACGCAGTATTTT. Amino acids: CASSRAGGGGRYTQYF.

Note on this clone: This same CDR3 is encoded by further DNA sequences in the sample. The rearrangement joins TRBV5-1 to TRBJ2-7; a weak D match, TRBD1 (7 bases). This CDR3 contains 15 residues. V lost 2 bases to trimming and J lost 2 bases, with 14 bases between them. Germline-derived CDR1 and CDR2 are SGHRS and YFSETQ. In DNA form, the CDR3 reads TGCGCCAGCAGCTTAGGCGGGACAGCAGCCTACGAGCAGTACTTC. This gives the protein CASSLGGTAAYEQYF. The full variable domain, rest sourced from reference TRBV5-1 and TRBJ2-7, is KAGVTQTPRYLIKTRGQQVTLSCSPISGHRSVSWYQQTPGQGLQFLFEYFSETQRNKGNFPGRFSGRQFSNSRSEMNVSTLELGDSALYLCASSLGGTAAYEQYFGPGTRLTVT.

For the CDR3, the DNA is TGTGCCAGCAGCCCTCGGGACTTCGATACGCAGTATTTT. Translated, it gives CASSPRDFDTQYF. J is TRBJ2-3 and V is TRBV7-6; perhaps TRBD2 as D (6 bases). Germline V gives CDR1 SGHVS, CDR2 FNYEAQ. This CDR3 is 13 amino acids long. Deletions cut 5 bases from V and 6 bases from J, with 12 bases between.

This rearrangement joins TRBV5-6 to TRBJ2-3; 8 bases align to TRBD2. V lost 4 bases and J lost 5; bases outside the gene matches: 9. There are 15 residues in the CDR3. Looked up from germline, CDR1 is SGHDT and CDR2 is YYEEEE. CDR3 sequence reads: CASSTGLGFGDTQYF. CDR3 DNA sequence: TGTGCCAGCAGCACGGGACTAGGTTTTGGAGATACGCAGTATTTT.

The chain recombines TRBV7-9 with TRBJ2-2, with 10 bases lining up with TRBD1. The CDR3 totals 15 residues. V trimming: 5 bases; J trimming: 5 bases; junction bases outside the gene matches: 5. The germline V gene encodes CDR1 SEHNR and CDR2 FQNEAQ (reference sequence). The CDR3 sequence is CASSLRDRGTGELFF. In nucleotides, the CDR3 is TGTGCCAGCAGCCTCCGGGACAGGGGAACCGGGGAGCTGTTTTTT.

V is TRBV7-3 and J is TRBJ1-1; D ambiguous. V was cut by 5 bases and J by 0 bases, with 7 bases left in between. The germline V gene encodes CDR1 SGHTA and CDR2 FQGTGA. The CDR3 length is 13 residues. The CDR3 sequence: CASSQTVNTEAFF. In DNA, the CDR3 is TGTGCCAGCAGCCAAACAGTGAACACTGAAGCTTTCTTT. The full variable domain, in which reference TRBV7-3 and TRBJ1-1 provide the parts outside the CDR3, is GAGVSQTPSNKVTEKGKYVELRCDPISGHTALYWYRQSLGQGPEFLIYFQGTGAADDSGLPNDRFFAVRPEGSVSTLKIQRTERGDSAVYLCASSQTVNTEAFFGQGTRLTVV.

The rearrangement joins TRBV19 to TRBJ1-5, with D maybe TRBD1 (5 bases). This CDR3 contains 13 residues. The germline V gene encodes CDR1 LNHDA and CDR2 SQIVND (reference sequence). Trimming took 5 bases from V and 3 from J, leaving 8 bases between them. CDR3 bases: TGTGCCAGTAGTCAGGGATTCAATCAGCCCCAGCATTTT. Translating it yields CASSQGFNQPQHF.

The chain is built from TRBV27 and TRBJ2-5; tentative D call: TRBD2 (6 bases). CDR1 and CDR2 (germline): MNHEY, SMNVEV (reference sequence). The CDR3 runs to 14 residues. V lost 7 bases, J lost 1 base, and 13 bases lay in between. The CDR3 reads CASIPSGSQETQYF. In nucleotides, the CDR3 is TGTGCCAGCATCCCAAGCGGGTCCCAAGAGACCCAGTACTTC.

The V gene is TRBV6-1, the J gene TRBJ1-4; D might be TRBD1 (5 bases). Germline V lookup: CDR1 MNHNS, CDR2 SASEGT. The CDR3 sequence is 14 residues long. Trimming stripped 0 bases from V and 8 bases from J, with 10 bases between. CDR3 bases: TGTGCCAGCAGTGAAGCGGAGGGGTGGGAAAAACTGTTTTTT. Its translation: CASSEAEGWEKLFF.

The CDR3 sequence is CASSLVQAGNTIYF. CDR3 DNA sequence: TGTGCCAGCAGCTTGGTGCAGGCTGGAAACACCATATATTTT. V is TRBV5-6 and J is TRBJ1-3; D uncertain. Trimming took 0 bases from V and 2 from J, leaving 6 bases between them. Germline V gene data show CDR1 as SGHDT and CDR2 as YYEEEE. CDR3 length: 14 amino acids.